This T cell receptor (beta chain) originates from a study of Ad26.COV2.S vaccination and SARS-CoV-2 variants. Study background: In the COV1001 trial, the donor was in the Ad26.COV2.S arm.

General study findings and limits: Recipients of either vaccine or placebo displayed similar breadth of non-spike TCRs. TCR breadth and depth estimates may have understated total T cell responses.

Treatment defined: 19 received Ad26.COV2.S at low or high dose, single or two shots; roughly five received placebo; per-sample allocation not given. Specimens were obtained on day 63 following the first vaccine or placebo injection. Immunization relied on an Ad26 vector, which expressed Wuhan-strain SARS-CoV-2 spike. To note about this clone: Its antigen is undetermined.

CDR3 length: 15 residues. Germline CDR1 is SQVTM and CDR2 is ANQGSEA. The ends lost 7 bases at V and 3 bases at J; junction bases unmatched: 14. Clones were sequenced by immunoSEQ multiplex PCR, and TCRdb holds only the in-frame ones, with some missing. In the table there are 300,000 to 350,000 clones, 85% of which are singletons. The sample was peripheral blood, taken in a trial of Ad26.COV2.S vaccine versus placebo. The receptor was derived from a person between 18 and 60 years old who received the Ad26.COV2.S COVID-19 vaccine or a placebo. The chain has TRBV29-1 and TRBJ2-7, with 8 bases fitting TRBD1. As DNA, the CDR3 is TGCAGCGCCCAAACGGGGACAGGTAATCTCTACGAGCAGTACTTC. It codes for CSAQTGTGNLYEQYF.